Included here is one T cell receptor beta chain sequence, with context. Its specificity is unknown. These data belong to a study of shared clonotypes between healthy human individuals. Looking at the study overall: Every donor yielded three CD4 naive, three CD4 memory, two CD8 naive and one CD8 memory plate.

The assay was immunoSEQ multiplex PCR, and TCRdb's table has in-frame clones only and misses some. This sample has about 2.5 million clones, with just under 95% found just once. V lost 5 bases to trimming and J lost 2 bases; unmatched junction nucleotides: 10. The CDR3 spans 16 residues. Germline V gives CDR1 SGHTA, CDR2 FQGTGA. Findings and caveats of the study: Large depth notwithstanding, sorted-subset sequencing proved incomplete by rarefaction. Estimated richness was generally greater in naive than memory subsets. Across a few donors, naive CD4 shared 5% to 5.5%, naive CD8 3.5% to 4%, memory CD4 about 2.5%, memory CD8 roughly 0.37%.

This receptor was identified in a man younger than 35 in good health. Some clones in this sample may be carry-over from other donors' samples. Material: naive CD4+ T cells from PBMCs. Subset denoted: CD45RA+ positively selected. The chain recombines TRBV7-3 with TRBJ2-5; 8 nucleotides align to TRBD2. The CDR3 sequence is CASSPHSGTSQETQYF. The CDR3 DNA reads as TGTGCCAGCAGCCCCCATAGCGGGACGAGTCAAGAGACCCAGTACTTC.